This TCR beta chain emerged from a study of control samples from healthy donors and cancer patients. The germline CDR1 and CDR2 sequences are GTSNPN and SVGIG (reference sequence). V lost 2 bases to trimming and J lost 3 bases, with 16 bases between them. This CDR3 is 16 amino acids long. The method was immunoSEQ multiplex PCR; TCRdb's version includes in-frame clones alone and lacks a portion of them. The profile shows 93,000 or so clones, roughly 91% of them singletons. The sequenced material came from PBMCs. This receptor was obtained from a man in his fifties or sixties with lung cancer. The J gene is TRBJ1-4, the V gene TRBV30; D remains ambiguous. The CDR3 DNA reads TGTGCCTGGAGTCCGGACTTTGGTATGGCTAATGAAAAACTGTTTTTT. Its protein is CAWSPDFGMANEKLFF.